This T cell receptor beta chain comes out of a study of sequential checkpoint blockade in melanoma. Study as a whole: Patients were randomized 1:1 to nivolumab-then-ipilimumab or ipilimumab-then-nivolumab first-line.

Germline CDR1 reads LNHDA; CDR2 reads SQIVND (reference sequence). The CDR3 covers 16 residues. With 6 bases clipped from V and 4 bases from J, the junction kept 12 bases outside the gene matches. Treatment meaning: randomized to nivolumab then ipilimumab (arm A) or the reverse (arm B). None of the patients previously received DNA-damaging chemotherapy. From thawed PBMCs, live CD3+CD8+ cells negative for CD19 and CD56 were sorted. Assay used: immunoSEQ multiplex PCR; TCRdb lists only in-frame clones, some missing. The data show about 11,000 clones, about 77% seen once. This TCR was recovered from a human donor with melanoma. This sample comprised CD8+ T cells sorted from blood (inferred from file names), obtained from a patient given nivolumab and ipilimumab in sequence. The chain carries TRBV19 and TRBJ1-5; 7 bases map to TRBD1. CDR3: CASSTTGATLNQPQHF. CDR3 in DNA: TGTGCCAGTAGCACAACAGGGGCCACTTTAAATCAGCCCCAGCATTTT.